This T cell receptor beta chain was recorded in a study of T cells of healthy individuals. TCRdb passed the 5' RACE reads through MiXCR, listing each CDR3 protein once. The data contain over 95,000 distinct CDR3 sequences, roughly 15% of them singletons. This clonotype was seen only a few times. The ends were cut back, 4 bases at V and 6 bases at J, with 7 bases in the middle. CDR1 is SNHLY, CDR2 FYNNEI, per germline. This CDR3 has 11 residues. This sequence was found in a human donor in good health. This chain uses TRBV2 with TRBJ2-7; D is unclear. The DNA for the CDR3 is TGTGCCAGCAGTGCCCTCGGCGAGCAGTACTTC. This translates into CASSALGEQYF.